These 21 T cell receptor beta chains came from one sample sequenced in a study of blood T cell repertoires in COVID-19. Clones were read by immunoSEQ multiplex PCR, and TCRdb kept only the in-frame ones, dropping some. The data show under 200,000 clones, around 92% seen once. The specimen was PBMCs or T cells enriched from blood (not recorded which). Receptors were obtained from a woman aged 18-29 years who had recovered from COVID-19.

The chain has TRBV14 and TRBJ2-4, with a weak D call TRBD1 (5 bases). The CDR3 consists of 14 residues. Germline CDR1 SGHDN, CDR2 FVKESK. V shed 1 base and J shed 13 bases, with 17 bases lying between them. CDR3 region: CASSQGAQGGWQYF. For the CDR3, the DNA is TGTGCCAGCAGCCAAGGTGCCCAGGGCGGTTGGCAGTACTTC.

This clone appeared a few times. The chain has TRBV5-1 and TRBJ1-5; tentatively, D is TRBD1 (5 bases). Deletions cut 0 bases from V and 7 bases from J, with 11 bases between. CDR1 SGHRS and CDR2 YFSETQ come from the germline V gene. The CDR3 is 14 amino acids. CDR3 loop: CASSLGNQGQPQHF. The CDR3 DNA is TGCGCCAGCAGCTTGGGAAACCAGGGACAGCCCCAGCATTTT. Looking up the rest from reference TRBV5-1 and TRBJ1-5 gives the full variable domain: KAGVTQTPRYLIKTRGQQVTLSCSPISGHRSVSWYQQTPGQGLQFLFEYFSETQRNKGNFPGRFSGRQFSNSRSEMNVSTLELGDSALYLCASSLGNQGQPQHFGDGTRLSIL.

V usage is TRBV9 and J usage is TRBJ2-2; 11 bases match TRBD2. The V gene's germline CDR1 is SGDLS and CDR2 YYNGEE. With 3 bases clipped from V and 1 base from J, the junction kept 5 bases outside the gene matches. The CDR3 length is 17 residues. Here the CDR3 DNA reads TGTGCCAGCAGCGCCCCAGGACTAGCGGGGAACACCGGGGAGCTGTTTTTT. The encoded protein is CASSAPGLAGNTGELFF.

V usage is TRBV4-1 and J usage is TRBJ2-5; 10 nucleotides agree with TRBD2. V trimming: 2 bases; J trimming: 5 bases; junction bases outside the gene matches: 11. The CDR3 length is 17 residues. CDR1 is MGHRA, CDR2 YSYEKL, per germline. CDR3 loop: CASSQIVERGGWETQYF. As DNA, the CDR3 is TGCGCCAGCAGCCAAATTGTTGAGCGGGGGGGCTGGGAGACCCAGTACTTC.

The chain recombines TRBV6-5 with TRBJ2-7, with 7 bases that match TRBD2. CDR1 is MNHEY, CDR2 SVGAGI, per germline. The CDR3 has 13 amino acids. Trimming removed 11 bases from V and 0 bases from J; junction bases left unmatched: 7. CDR3 in DNA: TGTGCCGGCTGGGGCGGGAGCTCCTACGAGCAGTACTTC. Translated: CAGWGGSSYEQYF.

This clone was detected only once. This chain links TRBV12-3 or TRBV12-4 with TRBJ1-1, with 9 bases aligning to TRBD1. This CDR3 has 13 amino acids. J was trimmed by 10 bases and V by 5 bases; bases with no gene match: 8. This chain's CDR3 is CASSVTGGRIAFF. The CDR3 DNA is TGTGCCAGCAGTGTCACAGGGGGCCGTATAGCTTTCTTT.

V and J are TRBV2 and TRBJ2-3; 10 positions match TRBD2. Germline CDR1 and CDR2: SNHLY and FYNNEI. The J segment lost 0 bases and the V segment lost 11 bases, leaving 11 bases of the junction unmatched. The CDR3 has 16 amino acids. The DNA of the CDR3 is TGTGCCTCTGAAGGGGAGCGGGGGGGCAGCACAGATACGCAGTATTTT. It is translated as CASEGERGGSTDTQYF. Complete variable domain (other parts from reference TRBV2 and TRBJ2-3): EPEVTQTPSHQVTQMGQEVILRCVPISNHLYFYWYRQILGQKVEFLVSFYNNEISEKSEIFDDQFSVERPDGSNFTLKIRSTKLEDSAMYFCASEGERGGSTDTQYFGPGTRLTVL.

This clone has at least ten counts. V and J are TRBV1 and TRBJ2-5; the DNA was not used to check the table's D call, TRBD2. TRBV1 is a recognized pseudogene. This CDR3 has 13 amino acids. CDR3 nucleotide sequence: TGCACCAGTTTTAGCGGGGGGCGAGAGACCCAGTACTTC. It is translated as CTSFSGGRETQYF.

The J gene is TRBJ2-2, the V gene TRBV9; D perhaps matches TRBD1 (6 bases). In germline, CDR1 is SGDLS, CDR2 YYNGEE. This CDR3 is 18 amino acids long. With 0 bases removed from V and 0 bases from J, the gap between germline ends came to 15 bases. The CDR3 DNA reads as TGTGCCAGCAGCGTAGCTACTGTGGGGACACCGAACACCGGGGAGCTGTTTTTT. Its translation: CASSVATVGTPNTGELFF.

The V gene is TRBV5-1, the J gene TRBJ1-6; tentatively, D is TRBD1 (5 bases). With 4 bases removed from V and 8 bases from J, the gap between germline ends came to 19 bases. The CDR3 length is 16 residues. Germline CDR1 SGHRS, CDR2 YFSETQ. CDR3 loop: CASSPGGGFVDSPLHF. The CDR3 DNA sequence: TGCGCCAGCAGCCCCGGGGGTGGGTTTGTGGATTCACCCCTCCACTTT.

The V call is TRBV2, the J call TRBJ1-3; tentatively, D is TRBD1 (5 bases). Germline V lookup: CDR1 SNHLY, CDR2 FYNNEI. The CDR3 contains 13 residues. The V end lost 6 bases, the J end lost 0 bases, and 6 bases lay between the germline ends. CDR3 residues: CASRTDSGNTIYF. The DNA for the CDR3 is TGTGCCAGCAGGACAGACTCTGGAAACACCATATATTTT.

This clone was detected only once. This sequence joins TRBV5-4 and TRBJ2-7; D not certain. Trimming cost V 4 bases and J 5 bases, with 13 bases left between them. CDR1 is SGHNT and CDR2 is YYREEE in the germline V gene (reference sequence). The CDR3 has 13 amino acids. The CDR3 spells CASSLGGWNEQYF. CDR3 sequence (DNA): TGTGCCAGCAGCCTAGGCGGCTGGAACGAGCAGTACTTC.

V is TRBV7-3 and J is TRBJ2-7, with D tentatively TRBD1 (5 bases). Germline-derived CDR1 and CDR2 are SGHTA and FQGTGA. Trimming took 3 bases from V and 1 from J, leaving 7 bases between them. The CDR3 extends over 13 amino acids. CDR3 nucleotides: TGTGCCAGCAGCTTTGACAGTTCCTACGAGCAGTACTTC. Its protein product is CASSFDSSYEQYF.

V gene TRBV28 combines with J gene TRBJ2-3; D gene ambiguous. Germline V gives CDR1 MDHEN, CDR2 SYDVKM. Trimming took 3 bases from V and 3 from J, leaving 25 bases between them. This CDR3 contains 19 residues. CDR3 DNA sequence: TGTGCCAGCAGTTTGATCACCGTTCCCAAAGAGGTTCATACAGATACGCAGTATTTT. Residues: CASSLITVPKEVHTDTQYF. The full variable domain, its missing parts supplied by reference TRBV28 and TRBJ2-3, is DVKVTQSSRYLVKRTGEKVFLECVQDMDHENMFWYRQDPGLGLRLIYFSYDVKMKEKGDIPEGYSVSREKKERFSLILESASTNQTSMYLCASSLITVPKEVHTDTQYFGPGTRLTVL.

The chain employs TRBV19 and TRBJ1-5; 10 bases line up with TRBD1. Germline V lookup: CDR1 LNHDA, CDR2 SQIVND (reference sequence). The CDR3 extends over 15 amino acids. With V trimmed by 5 bases and J by 9 bases, 10 bases remained unmatched. The DNA of the CDR3 is TGTGCCAGTAGTCCCCTCGGGACAGGGGCGCTGCCCCAGCATTTT. Amino acids: CASSPLGTGALPQHF. The entire variable domain, with the rest obtained from reference TRBV19 and TRBJ1-5, is as follows: DGGITQSPKYLFRKEGQNVTLSCEQNLNHDAMYWYRQDPGQGLRLIYYSQIVNDFQKGDIAEGYSVSREKKESFPLTVTSAQKNPTAFYLCASSPLGTGALPQHFGDGTRLSIL.

This chain links TRBV6-5 with TRBJ1-1; no reliable D call. Trimming took 6 bases from V and 4 from J, leaving 12 bases between them. This CDR3 is 13 amino acids long. CDR1 and CDR2 (germline): MNHEY, SVGAGI. CDR3 coding DNA: TGTGCCAGCAGGTCCAACGAGGGCACTGAAGCTTTCTTT. Encoded protein: CASRSNEGTEAFF.

The chain recombines TRBV5-4 with TRBJ2-2, with D uncertain. Trimming removed 0 bases from V and 3 bases from J, with 9 bases in between. The CDR3 sequence is 15 residues long. Germline values: CDR1 SGHNT, CDR2 YYREEE (reference sequence). The CDR3 spells CASSLGAPDTGELFF. The CDR3 region has the DNA TGTGCCAGCAGCTTGGGTGCGCCGGACACCGGGGAGCTGTTTTTT.

V is TRBV19 and J is TRBJ1-3, with 7 bases that match TRBD1. The CDR3 loop spans 18 amino acids. Germline lookup yields CDR1 LNHDA and CDR2 SQIVND (reference sequence). J was trimmed by 1 base and V by 2 bases; bases with no gene match: 11. CDR3 DNA: TGTGCCAGTAGTATATCACCGATCCAGGGGGTATCTGGAAACACCATATATTTT. Protein product: CASSISPIQGVSGNTIYF.

The V call is TRBV27, the J call TRBJ1-6; D might be TRBD1 (5 bases). The germline V gene has CDR1 MNHEY and CDR2 SMNVEV (reference sequence). The CDR3 consists of 15 residues. V gave up 5 bases and J gave up 7 bases, with 15 bases separating them. The CDR3: CASSPGTGVNSPLHF. The CDR3 DNA reads TGTGCCAGCAGTCCAGGGACGGGGGTGAATTCACCCCTCCACTTT.

The chain has TRBV7-2 and TRBJ2-3; D is possibly TRBD1 (5 bases). The germline V gene has CDR1 SGHTA and CDR2 FQGNSA. CDR3 length: 14 amino acids. Trimming took off 1 base at V and 5 bases at J, with 10 bases between the two ends. The CDR3 DNA follows: TGTGCCAGCAGCTTAGAGGGGATTGGAGATACGCAGTATTTT. It specifies CASSLEGIGDTQYF.

This clone was detected once. The genes are TRBV4-2 and TRBJ2-4, with 8 positions matching TRBD2. Per germline, CDR1 LGHNA and CDR2 YNFKEQ. Trimming removed 0 bases from V and 1 base from J; junction bases left unmatched: 11. This CDR3 region has 19 residues. For the CDR3, the DNA is TGTGCCAGCAGCCAAGATATTATGAGCGGGGGTTCGGCCAAAAACATTCAGTACTTC. Amino acid sequence: CASSQDIMSGGSAKNIQYF.